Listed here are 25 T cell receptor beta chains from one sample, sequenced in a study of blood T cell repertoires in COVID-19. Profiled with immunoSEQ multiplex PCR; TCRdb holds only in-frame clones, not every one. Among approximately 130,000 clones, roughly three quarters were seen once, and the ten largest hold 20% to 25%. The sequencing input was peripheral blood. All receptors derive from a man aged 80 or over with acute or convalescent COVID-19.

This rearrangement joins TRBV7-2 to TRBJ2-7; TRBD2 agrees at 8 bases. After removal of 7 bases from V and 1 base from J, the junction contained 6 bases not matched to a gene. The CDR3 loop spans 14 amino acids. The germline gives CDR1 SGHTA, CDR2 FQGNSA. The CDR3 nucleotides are TGTGCCAGCACCCCGGGAGGGCGATCCTACGAGCAGTACTTC. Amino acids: CASTPGGRSYEQYF.

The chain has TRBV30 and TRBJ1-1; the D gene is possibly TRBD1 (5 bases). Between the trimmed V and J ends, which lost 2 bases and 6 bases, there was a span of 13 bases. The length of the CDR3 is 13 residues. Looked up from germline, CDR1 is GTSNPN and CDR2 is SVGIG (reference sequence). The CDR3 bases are TGTGCCTGGAGTCGGCAGGGCCTCGCTGAAGCTTTCTTT. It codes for CAWSRQGLAEAFF. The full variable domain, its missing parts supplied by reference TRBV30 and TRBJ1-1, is SQTIHQWPATLVQPVGSPLSLECTVEGTSNPNLYWYRQAAGRGLQLLFYSVGIGQISSEVPQNLSASRPQDRQFILSSKKLLLSDSGFYLCAWSRQGLAEAFFGQGTRLTVV.

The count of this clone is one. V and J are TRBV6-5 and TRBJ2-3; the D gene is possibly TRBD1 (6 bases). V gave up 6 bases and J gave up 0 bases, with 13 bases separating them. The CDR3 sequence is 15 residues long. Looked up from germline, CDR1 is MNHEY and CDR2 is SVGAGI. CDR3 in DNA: TGTGCCAGCAGCCTACAGGGAATTAGCACAGATACGCAGTATTTT. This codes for CASSLQGISTDTQYF.

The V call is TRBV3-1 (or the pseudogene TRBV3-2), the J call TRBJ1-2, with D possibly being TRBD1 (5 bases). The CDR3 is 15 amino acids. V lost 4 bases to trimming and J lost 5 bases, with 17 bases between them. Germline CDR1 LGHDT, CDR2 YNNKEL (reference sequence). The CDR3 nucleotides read TGTGCCAGCAGCCCCTCGGGGGAGGGGCTGTATGGCTACACCTTC. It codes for CASSPSGEGLYGYTF.

The CDR3: CASSKGQGFLNIQYF. The CDR3 region has the DNA TGTGCCAGCAGCAAGGGACAGGGGTTCTTAAACATTCAGTACTTC. The genes are TRBV5-5 and TRBJ2-4, with 10 bases that match TRBD1. Trimming removed 4 bases from V and 6 bases from J; junction bases left unmatched: 7. The CDR3 has 15 amino acids. The germline V gene has CDR1 SGHKS and CDR2 YYEKEE (reference sequence).

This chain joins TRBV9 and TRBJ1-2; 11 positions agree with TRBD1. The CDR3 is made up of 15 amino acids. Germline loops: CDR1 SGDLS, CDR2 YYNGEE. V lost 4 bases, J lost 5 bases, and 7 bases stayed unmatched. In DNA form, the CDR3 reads TGTGCCAGCAGCAAAGCCGGGACAGGGGGGTATGGCTACACCTTC. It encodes CASSKAGTGGYGYTF.

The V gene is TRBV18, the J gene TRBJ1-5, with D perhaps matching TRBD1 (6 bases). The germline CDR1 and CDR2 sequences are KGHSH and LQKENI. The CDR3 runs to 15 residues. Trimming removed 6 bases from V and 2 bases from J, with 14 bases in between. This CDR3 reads CASSGGRLGNQPQHF. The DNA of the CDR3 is TGTGCCAGCTCCGGGGGGCGCTTGGGCAATCAGCCCCAGCATTTT.

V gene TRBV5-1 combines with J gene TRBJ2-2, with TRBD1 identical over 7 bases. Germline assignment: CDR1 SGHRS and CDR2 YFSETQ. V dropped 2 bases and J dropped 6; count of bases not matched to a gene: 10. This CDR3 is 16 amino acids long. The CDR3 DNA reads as TGCGCCAGCAGCTTCTACAGGGGAGATAGGGCCGGGGAGCTGTTTTTT. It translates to CASSFYRGDRAGELFF.

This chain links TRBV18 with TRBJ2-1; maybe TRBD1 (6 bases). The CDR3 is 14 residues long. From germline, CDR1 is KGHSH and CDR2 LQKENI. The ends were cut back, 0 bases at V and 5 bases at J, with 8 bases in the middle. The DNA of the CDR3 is TGTGCCAGCTCACCACCGACAGGTAACAATGAGCAGTTCTTC. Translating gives CASSPPTGNNEQFF.

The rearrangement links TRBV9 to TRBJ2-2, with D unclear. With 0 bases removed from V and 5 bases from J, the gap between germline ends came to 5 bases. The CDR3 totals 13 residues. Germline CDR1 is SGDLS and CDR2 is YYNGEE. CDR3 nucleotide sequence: TGTGCCAGCAGCGTAGGGCTGACCGGGGAGCTGTTTTTT. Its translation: CASSVGLTGELFF.

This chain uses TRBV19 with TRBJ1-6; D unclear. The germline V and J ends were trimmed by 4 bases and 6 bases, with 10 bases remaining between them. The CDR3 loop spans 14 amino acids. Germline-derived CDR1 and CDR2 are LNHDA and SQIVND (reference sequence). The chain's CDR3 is CASSTRVPNSPLHF. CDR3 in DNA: TGTGCCAGTAGTACCCGGGTCCCTAATTCACCCCTCCACTTT. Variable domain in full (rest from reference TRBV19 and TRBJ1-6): DGGITQSPKYLFRKEGQNVTLSCEQNLNHDAMYWYRQDPGQGLRLIYYSQIVNDFQKGDIAEGYSVSREKKESFPLTVTSAQKNPTAFYLCASSTRVPNSPLHFGNGTRLTVT.

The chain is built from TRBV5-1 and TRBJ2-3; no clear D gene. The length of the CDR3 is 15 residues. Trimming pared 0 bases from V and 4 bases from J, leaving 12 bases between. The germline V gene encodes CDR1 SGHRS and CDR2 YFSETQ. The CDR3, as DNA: TGCGCCAGCAGCTTGGGAGGAAGAGTGGCAGATACGCAGTATTTT. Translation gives CASSLGGRVADTQYF. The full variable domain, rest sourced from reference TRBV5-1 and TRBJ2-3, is KAGVTQTPRYLIKTRGQQVTLSCSPISGHRSVSWYQQTPGQGLQFLFEYFSETQRNKGNFPGRFSGRQFSNSRSEMNVSTLELGDSALYLCASSLGGRVADTQYFGPGTRLTVL.

This CDR3 reads CASSPTGNYGYTF. The CDR3 nucleotides are TGTGCCAGCAGTCCGACAGGAAACTATGGCTACACCTTC. The gene calls are TRBV27 and TRBJ1-2; D might be TRBD1 (6 bases). In germline, CDR1 is MNHEY, CDR2 SMNVEV (reference sequence). The CDR3 spans 13 residues. Trimming took off 5 bases at V and 2 bases at J, with 9 bases between the two ends.

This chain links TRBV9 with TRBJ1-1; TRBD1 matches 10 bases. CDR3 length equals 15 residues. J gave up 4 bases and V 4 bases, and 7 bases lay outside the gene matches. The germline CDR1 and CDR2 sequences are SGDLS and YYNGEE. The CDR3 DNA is TGTGCCAGCAGCCGCGCCGGGACAGGGGTCACTGAAGCTTTCTTT. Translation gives CASSRAGTGVTEAFF.

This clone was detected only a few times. The CDR3 DNA reads as TGTGCCAGCAGCTTAGACCTAAGCAATCAGCCCCAGCATTTT. Protein sequence: CASSLDLSNQPQHF. The rearrangement uses TRBV11-2 and TRBJ1-5; D remains ambiguous. CDR1 SGHAT and CDR2 FQNNGV come from the germline V gene. The CDR3 totals 14 residues. V shed 0 bases and J shed 1 base, with 4 bases lying between them.

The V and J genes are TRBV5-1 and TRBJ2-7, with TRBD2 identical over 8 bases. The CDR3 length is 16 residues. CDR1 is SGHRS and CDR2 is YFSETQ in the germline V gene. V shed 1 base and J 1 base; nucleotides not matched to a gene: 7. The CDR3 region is CASSLFSSGGSYEQYF. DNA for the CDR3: TGCGCCAGCAGCTTGTTTTCGAGCGGGGGTTCCTACGAGCAGTACTTC. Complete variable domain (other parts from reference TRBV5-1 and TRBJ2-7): KAGVTQTPRYLIKTRGQQVTLSCSPISGHRSVSWYQQTPGQGLQFLFEYFSETQRNKGNFPGRFSGRQFSNSRSEMNVSTLELGDSALYLCASSLFSSGGSYEQYFGPGTRLTVT.

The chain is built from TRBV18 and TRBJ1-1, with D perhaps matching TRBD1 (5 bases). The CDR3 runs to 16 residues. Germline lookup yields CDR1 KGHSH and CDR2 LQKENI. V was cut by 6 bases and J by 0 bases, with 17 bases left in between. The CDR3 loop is CASSPRTPTLNTEAFF. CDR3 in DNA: TGTGCCAGCTCTCCAAGGACACCGACCCTGAACACTGAAGCTTTCTTT.

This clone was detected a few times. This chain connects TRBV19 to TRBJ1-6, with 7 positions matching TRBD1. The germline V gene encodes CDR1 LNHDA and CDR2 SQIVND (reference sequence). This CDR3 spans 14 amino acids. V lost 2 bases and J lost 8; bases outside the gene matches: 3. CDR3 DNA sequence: TGTGCCAGTAGTATATCCAGGGGGGATTCACCCCTCCACTTT. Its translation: CASSISRGDSPLHF.

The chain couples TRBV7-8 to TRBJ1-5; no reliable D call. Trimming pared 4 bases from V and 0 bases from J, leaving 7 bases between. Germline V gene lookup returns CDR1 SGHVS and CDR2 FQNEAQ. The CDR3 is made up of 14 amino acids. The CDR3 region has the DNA TGTGCCAGCAGCTCCCGGGGTAGCAATCAGCCCCAGCATTTT. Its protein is CASSSRGSNQPQHF.

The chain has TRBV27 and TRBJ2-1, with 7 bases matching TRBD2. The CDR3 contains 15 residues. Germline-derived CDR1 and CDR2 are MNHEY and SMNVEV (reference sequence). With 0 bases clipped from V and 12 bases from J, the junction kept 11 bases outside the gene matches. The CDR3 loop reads CASSLSGTTMGGQFF. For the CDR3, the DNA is TGTGCCAGCAGTTTATCGGGGACTACGATGGGTGGGCAGTTCTTC.

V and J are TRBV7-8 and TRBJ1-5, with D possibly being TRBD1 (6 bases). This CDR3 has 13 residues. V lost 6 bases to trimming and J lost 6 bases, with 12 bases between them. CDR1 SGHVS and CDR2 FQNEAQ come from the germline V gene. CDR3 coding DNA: TGTGCCAGCAGTTATCAGGGGAGTCAGCCCCAGCATTTT. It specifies CASSYQGSQPQHF.

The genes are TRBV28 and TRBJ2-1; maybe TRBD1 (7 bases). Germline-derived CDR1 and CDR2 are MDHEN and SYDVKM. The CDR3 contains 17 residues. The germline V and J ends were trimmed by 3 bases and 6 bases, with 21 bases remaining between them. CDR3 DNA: TGTGCCAGCAGTTTTCGGCGGACAGGCGGGAACTCCAATGAGCAGTTCTTC. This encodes CASSFRRTGGNSNEQFF.

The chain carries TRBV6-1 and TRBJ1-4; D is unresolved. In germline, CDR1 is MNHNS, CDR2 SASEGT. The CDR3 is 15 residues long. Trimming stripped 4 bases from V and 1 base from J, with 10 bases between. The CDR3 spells CASSGQEGTNEKLFF. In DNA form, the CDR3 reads TGTGCCAGCAGTGGCCAGGAAGGAACTAATGAAAAACTGTTTTTT.

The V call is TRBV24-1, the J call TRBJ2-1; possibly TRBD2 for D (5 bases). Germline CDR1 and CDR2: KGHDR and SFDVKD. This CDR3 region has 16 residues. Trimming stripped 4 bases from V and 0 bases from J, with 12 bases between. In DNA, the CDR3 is TGTGCCACCAGTGACTCCTCGGGGAGCTCCTACAATGAGCAGTTCTTC. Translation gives CATSDSSGSSYNEQFF.

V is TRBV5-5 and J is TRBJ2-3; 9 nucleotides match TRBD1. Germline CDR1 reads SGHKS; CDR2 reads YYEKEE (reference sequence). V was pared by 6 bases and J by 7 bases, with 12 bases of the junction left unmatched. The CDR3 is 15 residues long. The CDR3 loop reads CASTPGTGKSNTQYF. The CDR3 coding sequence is TGTGCCAGCACCCCCGGGACAGGGAAATCTAATACGCAGTATTTT.